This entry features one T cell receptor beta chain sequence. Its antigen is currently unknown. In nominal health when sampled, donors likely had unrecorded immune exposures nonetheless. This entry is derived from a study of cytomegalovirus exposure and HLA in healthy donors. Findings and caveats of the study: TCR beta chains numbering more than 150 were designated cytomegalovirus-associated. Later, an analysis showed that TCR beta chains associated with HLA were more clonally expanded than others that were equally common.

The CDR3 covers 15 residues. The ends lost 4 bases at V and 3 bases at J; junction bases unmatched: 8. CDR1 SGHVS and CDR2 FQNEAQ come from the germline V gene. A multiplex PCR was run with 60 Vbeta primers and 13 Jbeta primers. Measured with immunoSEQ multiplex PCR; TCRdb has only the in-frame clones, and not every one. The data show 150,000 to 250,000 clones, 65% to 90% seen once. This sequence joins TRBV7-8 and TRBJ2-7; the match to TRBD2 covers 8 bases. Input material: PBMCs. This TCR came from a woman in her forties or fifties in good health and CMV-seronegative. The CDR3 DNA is TGTGCCAGCAGCTCCCAGCTAGCGGGCTACTACGAGCAGTACTTC. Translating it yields CASSSQLAGYYEQYF.